The present T cell receptor (beta chain) was sequenced within a study of blood T cell repertoires in COVID-19. Overall study context: Spain, Italy and the United States supplied samples that represented acute and convalescent COVID-19. PBMCs, B-cell-depleted T cells, or T cells were the source of the cDNA or gDNA that made up the material.

Authors' methods: Researchers report that nucleated cell counts were estimated from reference gene primer amplification. The assay was immunoSEQ multiplex PCR, and TCRdb's table has in-frame clones only and misses some. V and J calls and clone size are as listed in that table; D and trimming were resolved from the DNA. The table has roughly 160,000 clones, roughly 88% seen once. The specimen was peripheral blood. The sequence was collected from a man aged 18 to 29 with COVID-19, enrolled during active disease.

As DNA, the CDR3 is TGCAGTGCTAGTCCCCCTTCGTGGGGCGTTATCAGGGAGACCCAGTACTTC. This gives the protein CSASPPSWGVIRETQYF. The rearrangement links TRBV20-1 to TRBJ2-5, with D tentatively TRBD1 (5 bases). Between the trimmed V and J ends, which lost 3 bases and 5 bases, there was a span of 25 bases. The germline CDR1 and CDR2 sequences are DFQATT and SNEGSKA (reference sequence). The CDR3 contains 17 residues.